The present TCR beta chain was sequenced within a study of shared clonotypes between healthy human individuals (dated by TCRdb to 2019 to 2021). Study-level background: The cohort comprised two women and a few men aged 18 to 49 years. For each donor, CD4 naive and CD4 memory were each run on three plates, CD8 naive on two plates, and CD8 memory on one plate. The study deeply sequenced blood TCR repertoires of five healthy adults to estimate repertoire size and the extent of clonotype sharing between individuals. Per donor, leukapheresis produced somewhere between about 0.94 and 10 billion PBMCs. To increase sequencing depth and limit assay-specific biases, different laboratories used diverse techniques to prepare libraries and sequence TCR repertoires. What the research found in general, with its limitations: Sharing across four donors was observed for roughly 5% of naive CD4, about 3.2% of naive CD8, 2% to 2.5% of memory CD4, and around 0.42% of memory CD8 clonotypes. Incomplete sequencing was indicated by rarefaction of sorted-subset datasets, despite the large sequencing depth. Sampling was restricted to blood, and TCR repertoires in tissue are likely to differ from TCR repertoires in blood. Estimated clonotype richness was generally larger for naive than for memory subsets. Pairwise subsampling indicated that sequencing depth was expected to affect the degree of clonotype sharing among donors. The small number of donors limited the genetic and exposure-history diversity represented. Clonotypes shared by all four sorted-subset donors showed higher generation probabilities than non-shared clonotypes.

Regarding this clone: No cognate antigen has been identified for it. No base-level quality is on record; no much larger clone is a single base apart.

Using the deep immunoSEQ assay, multiplex PCR amplified TCR CDR3 regions from genomic DNA. For each cell subset, the extracted genomic DNA was distributed evenly across all wells of several immunoSEQ 96-well plates, and each plate served as one replicate. For sorted subsets, each replicate PCR was loaded with 200 ng genomic DNA, equivalent to approximately 27,000 T cell genomes. The purified libraries were quantified using a Qubit 3.0 fluorometer, sized with a Bioanalyzer 2100, and then quantified again using the KAPA Library Quantification kit. A separate single-read 150-cycle Illumina NextSeq 550 flow cell was used to sequence each immunoSEQ 96-well plate. The authors' pipeline ran thus. The immunoSEQ output contained only junctional sequences without quality scores, so filtering could not match that applied to full-length reads. Sequences were annotated with PyIR, a Python wrapper for IgBLAST v1.9, and V/J genes and CDR3 were assigned using IMGT germline references. Reads were removed for weak V/J assignments (E-value above 1e-6), missing CDR3, stop codons, out-of-frame junctions, or ambiguous translated residues. V3J clonotypes were defined by identical inferred V gene, J gene, and CDR3 amino acid sequence. The percentage overlap between two repertoires was calculated by dividing the number of shared unique clonotypes by the size of the smaller repertoire. Richness of each repertoire was evaluated using RTK rarefaction, the Chao1 estimator, and Recon v2.1 estimates of unobserved clonotypes. OLGA was used to compute generation probabilities for all TCRbeta clonotypes that the gDNA method yielded from a handful of donors. Entries here come from immuneACCESS through TCRdb and include only in-frame sequences with V and J called. Some clones fail to appear in such tables; in the studies checked, an unresolved V gene covers under half of the shortfall, and the cause of the remainder is unknown. V and J calls and clone size follow that table, whereas D and trimming were derived from the DNA. For this sample the table gives over a million clones, of which about 80% were detected only once. 0.6% to 0.75% of the sample is held by the ten biggest clonotypes.

Trimming takes 2 bases from V and 0 bases from J, and the germline ends sit 8 bases apart. CDR1 LGHNA and CDR2 YSLEER were looked up in the germline V gene. The CDR3 contains 15 residues, cysteine and phenylalanine counted. Solely the CDR3 DNA is kept, with 45 bases framed from the first base. The donors were healthy, HIV-negative adults with no recently reported acute infections or vaccinations. Every donor was a Caucasian adult residing in Nashville, Tennessee, USA. CD4+ T cells were enriched through magnetic negative selection, after which naive cells were positively selected on CD45RA and the remaining negative fraction served as the memory subset. Blood was collected by leukapheresis, and PBMCs were isolated by Ficoll-Histopaque density gradient centrifugation and then cryopreserved in liquid nitrogen vapor phase. Analytical flow cytometry was used to check the purity and quantity of every magnetically sorted T cell population. Each sorted fraction had its genomic DNA isolated and then quantified by UV absorbance on a Nanodrop 2000c.

The TCR was taken from a man between 18 and 29 years old in good health. Some clones in this sample may be carry-over from other donors' samples. The sequencing sample was made of memory CD4+ T cells from PBMCs. The cell subset or site label for this specimen denotes: CD45RA-negative fraction. The chain is made from TRBV4-3 and TRBJ1-3; the D gene cannot be resolved reliably. The sequenced DNA is TGCGCCAGCAGCCAATCTCCAGACTCTGGAAACACCATATATTTT. Its translation is CASSQSPDSGNTIYF.